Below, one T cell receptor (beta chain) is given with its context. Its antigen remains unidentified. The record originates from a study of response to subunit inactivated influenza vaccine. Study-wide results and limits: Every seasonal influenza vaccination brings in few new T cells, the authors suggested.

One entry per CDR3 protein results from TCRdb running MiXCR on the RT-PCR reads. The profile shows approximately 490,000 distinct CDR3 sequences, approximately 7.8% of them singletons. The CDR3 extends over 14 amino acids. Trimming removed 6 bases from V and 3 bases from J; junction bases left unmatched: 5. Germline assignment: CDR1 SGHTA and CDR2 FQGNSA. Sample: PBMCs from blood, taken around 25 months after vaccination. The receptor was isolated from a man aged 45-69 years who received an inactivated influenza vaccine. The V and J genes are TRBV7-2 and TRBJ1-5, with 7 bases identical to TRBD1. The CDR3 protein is CASRSQGNNQPQHF. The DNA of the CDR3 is TGTGCCAGCAGATCACAGGGGAACAATCAGCCCCAGCATTTT.